This entry features one T cell receptor (beta chain) sequence. A single heparinised blood sample, averaging roughly 100 mL, was obtained per donor. Sorted populations were all over 95% pure. The data originate from a study of beta chain features in type 1 diabetes. The germline CDR1 and CDR2 sequences are SEHNR and FQNEAQ (reference sequence). Trimming cost V 5 bases and J 6 bases, with 16 bases left between them. CDR3 length: 14 residues. The whole isolated RNA underwent reverse transcription, so sequencing captured expressed TCRB transcripts. The repertoire was sequenced with immunoSEQ multiplex PCR; TCRdb's copy has only in-frame clones and lacks some. The sample includes some 410,000 clones, 11% to 15% seen only once; the top ten take approximately 0.038%.

Sequenced input: naive CD4+ T cells from blood. This TCR was recovered from a man aged 25 to 40 in good health. This chain uses TRBV7-9 with TRBJ1-2; tentative D call: TRBD1 (6 bases). This CDR3 reads CASSLTRTENGYTF. CDR3 in DNA: TGTGCCAGCAGCCTCACCCGGACAGAAAATGGCTACACCTTC.